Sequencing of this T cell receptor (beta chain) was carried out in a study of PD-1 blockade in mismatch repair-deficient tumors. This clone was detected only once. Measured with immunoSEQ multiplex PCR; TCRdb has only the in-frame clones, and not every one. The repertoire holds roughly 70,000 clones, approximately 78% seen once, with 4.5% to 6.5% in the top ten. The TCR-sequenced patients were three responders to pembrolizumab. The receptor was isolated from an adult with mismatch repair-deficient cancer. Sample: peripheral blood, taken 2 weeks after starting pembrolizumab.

The CDR3 reads CASSYSSNQPQHF. CDR3 nucleotide sequence: TGTGCCAGCAGTTACAGTAGCAATCAGCCCCAGCATTTT. The genes are TRBV6-6 and TRBJ1-5; D ambiguous. With 2 bases removed from V and 0 bases from J, the gap between germline ends came to 2 bases. CDR3 length: 13 amino acids. Germline CDR1 and CDR2: MNHNY and SVGAGI (reference sequence).